This T cell receptor beta chain was identified in a study of blood T cells in healthy people across ages. The CDR3 loop spans 16 amino acids. Unmatched junction bases numbered 8, after V lost 0 bases and J lost 8 bases. The germline gives CDR1 SGHRS, CDR2 YFSETQ. This clonotype was seen ten or more times. The authors ran a second PCR of about 7 to 11 cycles using a sample-barcoded 5' primer and a J-beta primer mix. Unique molecular identifiers of 12 random nucleotides labeled each cDNA. TCRdb used MiXCR to reprocess the 5' RACE reads, holding one entry per CDR3 protein. The sample lists about 670,000 distinct CDR3 sequences, about 50% occurring once.

Sequencing was carried out using blood. V is TRBV5-1 and J is TRBJ2-1, with TRBD2 matching over 10 bases. The sequence was collected from a woman of 80 years or more in good health. In nucleotides, the CDR3 is TGCGCCAGCAGCTTGGCCACGGGACTAGCGACGCATGAGCAGTTCTTC. This encodes CASSLATGLATHEQFF.